The sample holds many counts of the clone carrying this T cell receptor beta chain. The antigen remains undetermined. Using its own MiXCR run on the 5' RACE reads, TCRdb lists one record per CDR3 protein. Among 15,000 or so distinct CDR3 sequences listed, 4.7% were seen once. The sample originates from a study of spatial heterogeneity in lung cancer. Study-wide points: It was found that expanded intratumoral alpha and beta TCR counts tracked tumor mutation counts.

Time point meaning: sample taken at primary tumor resection. The input for sequencing was lung tumor tissue, taken at surgery. This TCR derives from a female donor with early-stage non-small cell lung cancer.

As DNA, the CDR3 is TGCAGTGCTGACACCCTAGCGGGGGGGCCAGATACGCAGTATTTT. It encodes CSADTLAGGPDTQYF. The chain joins TRBV20-1 to TRBJ2-3; 12 positions agree with TRBD2. CDR3 size: 15 residues. Germline V gene data show CDR1 as DFQATT and CDR2 as SNEGSKA (reference sequence). V lost 5 bases and J lost 4; bases outside the gene matches: 7.